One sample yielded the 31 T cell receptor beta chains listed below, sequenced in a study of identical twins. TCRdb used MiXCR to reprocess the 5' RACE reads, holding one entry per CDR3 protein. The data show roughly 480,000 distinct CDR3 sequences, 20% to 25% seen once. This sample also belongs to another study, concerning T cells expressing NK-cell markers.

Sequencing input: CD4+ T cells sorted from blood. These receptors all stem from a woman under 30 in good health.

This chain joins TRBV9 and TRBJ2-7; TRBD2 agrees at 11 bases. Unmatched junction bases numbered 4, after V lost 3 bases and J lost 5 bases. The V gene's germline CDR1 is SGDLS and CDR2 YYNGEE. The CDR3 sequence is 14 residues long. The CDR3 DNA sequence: TGTGCCAGCAGCGCCGGGACTAGCGGTAACGAGCAGTACTTC. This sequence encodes CASSAGTSGNEQYF.

This CDR3 is CASTPLGRAETQYF. Written as DNA, the CDR3 is TGTGCCAGCACCCCTCTGGGCCGGGCAGAGACCCAGTACTTC. The rearrangement links TRBV7-2 to TRBJ2-5; D gene ambiguous. V gave up 7 bases and J gave up 4 bases, with 16 bases separating them. The CDR3 has 14 amino acids. CDR1 and CDR2 from the germline V gene are SGHTA and FQGNSA.

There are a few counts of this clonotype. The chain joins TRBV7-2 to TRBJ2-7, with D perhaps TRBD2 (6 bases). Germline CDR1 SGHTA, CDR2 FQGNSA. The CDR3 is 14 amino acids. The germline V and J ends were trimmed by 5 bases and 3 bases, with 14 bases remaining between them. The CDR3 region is CASSRRAGSYEQYF. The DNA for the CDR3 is TGTGCCAGCAGCCGACGGGCGGGGAGCTACGAGCAGTACTTC.

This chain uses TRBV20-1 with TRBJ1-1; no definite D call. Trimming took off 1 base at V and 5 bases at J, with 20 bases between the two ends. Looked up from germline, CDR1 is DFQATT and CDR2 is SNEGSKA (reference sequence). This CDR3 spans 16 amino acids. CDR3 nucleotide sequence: TGCAGTGCTAGAGGATTGGTATTCGACGGGAATACTGAAGCTTTCTTT. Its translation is CSARGLVFDGNTEAFF.

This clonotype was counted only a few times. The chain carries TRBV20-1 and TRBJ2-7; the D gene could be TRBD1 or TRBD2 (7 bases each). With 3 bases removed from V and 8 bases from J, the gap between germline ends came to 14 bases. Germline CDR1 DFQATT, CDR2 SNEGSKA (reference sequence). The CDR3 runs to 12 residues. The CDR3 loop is CSASTGEGKQYF. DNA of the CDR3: TGCAGTGCTAGCACAGGGGAGGGCAAGCAGTACTTC.

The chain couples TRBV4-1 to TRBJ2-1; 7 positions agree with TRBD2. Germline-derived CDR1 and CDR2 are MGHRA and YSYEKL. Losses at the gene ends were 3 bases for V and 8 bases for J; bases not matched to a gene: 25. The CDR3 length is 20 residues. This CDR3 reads CASSHIVFSLGGTTGDEQFF. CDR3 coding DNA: TGCGCCAGCAGCCATATAGTCTTTAGCCTCGGGGGGACCACTGGGGATGAGCAGTTCTTC.

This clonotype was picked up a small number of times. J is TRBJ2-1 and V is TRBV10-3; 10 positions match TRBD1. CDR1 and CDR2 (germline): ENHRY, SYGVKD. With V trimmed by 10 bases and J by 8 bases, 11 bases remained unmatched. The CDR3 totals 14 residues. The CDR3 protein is CATSGDRGVDEQFF. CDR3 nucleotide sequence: TGTGCCACCTCGGGGGACAGGGGAGTCGATGAGCAGTTCTTC.

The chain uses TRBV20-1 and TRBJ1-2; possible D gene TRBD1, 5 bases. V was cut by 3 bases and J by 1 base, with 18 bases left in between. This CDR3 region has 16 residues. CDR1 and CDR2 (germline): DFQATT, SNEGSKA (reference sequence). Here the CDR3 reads CSASPTPGRSNYGYTF. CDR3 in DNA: TGCAGTGCTAGCCCAACGCCGGGACGGAGTAACTATGGCTACACCTTC.

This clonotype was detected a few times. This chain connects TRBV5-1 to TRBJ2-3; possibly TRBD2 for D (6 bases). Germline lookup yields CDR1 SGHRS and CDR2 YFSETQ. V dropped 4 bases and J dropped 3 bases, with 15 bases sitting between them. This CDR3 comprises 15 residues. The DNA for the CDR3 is TGCGCCAGCAGCGGGGGACTTGACGGGACAGATACGCAGTATTTT. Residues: CASSGGLDGTDTQYF.

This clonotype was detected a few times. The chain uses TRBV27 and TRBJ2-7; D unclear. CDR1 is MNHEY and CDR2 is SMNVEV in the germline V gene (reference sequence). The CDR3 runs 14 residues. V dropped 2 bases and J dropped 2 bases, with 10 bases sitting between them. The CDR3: CASSLTSRTYEQYF. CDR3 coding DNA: TGTGCCAGCAGTTTAACCTCACGGACCTACGAGCAGTACTTC.

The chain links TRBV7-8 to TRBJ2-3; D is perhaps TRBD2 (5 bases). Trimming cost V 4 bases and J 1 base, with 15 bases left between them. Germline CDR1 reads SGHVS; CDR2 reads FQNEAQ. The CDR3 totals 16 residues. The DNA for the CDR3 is TGTGCCAGCAGCTCCCCGGGTTGGGGAGGCACAGATACGCAGTATTTT. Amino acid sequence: CASSSPGWGGTDTQYF.

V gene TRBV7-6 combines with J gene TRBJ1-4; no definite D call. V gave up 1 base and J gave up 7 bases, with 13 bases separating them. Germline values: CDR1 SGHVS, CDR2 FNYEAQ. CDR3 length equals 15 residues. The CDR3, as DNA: TGTGCCAGCAGCTTAGTTGGCAGCCCAAGTGAAAAACTGTTTTTT. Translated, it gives CASSLVGSPSEKLFF.

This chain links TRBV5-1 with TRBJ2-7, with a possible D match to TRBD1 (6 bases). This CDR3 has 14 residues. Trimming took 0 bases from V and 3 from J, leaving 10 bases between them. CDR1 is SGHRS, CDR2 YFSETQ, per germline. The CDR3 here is CASSLDQGRYEQYF. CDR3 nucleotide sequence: TGCGCCAGCAGCTTGGATCAGGGGCGCTACGAGCAGTACTTC.

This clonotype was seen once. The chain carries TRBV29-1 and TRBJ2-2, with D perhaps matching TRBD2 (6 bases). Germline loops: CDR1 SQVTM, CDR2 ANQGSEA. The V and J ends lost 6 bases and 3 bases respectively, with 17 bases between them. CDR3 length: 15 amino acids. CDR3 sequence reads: CSVVIGGFYTGELFF. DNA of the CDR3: TGCAGCGTCGTGATCGGAGGGTTCTACACCGGGGAGCTGTTTTTT.

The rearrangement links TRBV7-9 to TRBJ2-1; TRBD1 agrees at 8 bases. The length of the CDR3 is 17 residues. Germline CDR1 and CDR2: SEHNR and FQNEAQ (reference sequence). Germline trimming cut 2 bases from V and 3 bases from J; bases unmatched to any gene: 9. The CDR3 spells CASSLPLGGTGYNEQFF. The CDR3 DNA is TGTGCCAGCAGCTTACCTTTGGGTGGGACAGGCTACAATGAGCAGTTCTTC.

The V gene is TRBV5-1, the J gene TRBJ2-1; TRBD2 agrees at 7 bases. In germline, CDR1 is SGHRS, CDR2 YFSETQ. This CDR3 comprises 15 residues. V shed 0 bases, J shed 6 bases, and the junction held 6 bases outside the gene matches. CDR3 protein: CASSLDPGGLNEQFF. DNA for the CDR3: TGCGCCAGCAGCTTGGACCCGGGGGGACTCAATGAGCAGTTCTTC.

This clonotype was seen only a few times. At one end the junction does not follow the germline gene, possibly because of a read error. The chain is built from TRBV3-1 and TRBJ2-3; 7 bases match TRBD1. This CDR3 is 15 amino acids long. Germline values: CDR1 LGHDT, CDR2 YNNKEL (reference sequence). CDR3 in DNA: TGTGCCAGCAACCAAGGCAGGGGGAGCACAGATACGCAGTATTTT. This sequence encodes CASNQGRGSTDTQYF.

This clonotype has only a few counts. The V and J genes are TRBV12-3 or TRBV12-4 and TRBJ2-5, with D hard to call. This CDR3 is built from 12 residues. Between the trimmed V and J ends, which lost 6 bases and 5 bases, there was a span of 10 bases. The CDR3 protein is CASSKTEETQYF. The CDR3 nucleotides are TGTGCCAGCAGCAAAACGGAGGAGACCCAGTACTTC.

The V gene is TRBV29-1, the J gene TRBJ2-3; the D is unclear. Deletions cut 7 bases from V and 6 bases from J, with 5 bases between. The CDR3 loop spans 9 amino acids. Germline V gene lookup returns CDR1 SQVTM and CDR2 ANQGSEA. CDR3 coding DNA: TGCAGCGCCGGGGATACGCAGTATTTT. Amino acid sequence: CSAGDTQYF.

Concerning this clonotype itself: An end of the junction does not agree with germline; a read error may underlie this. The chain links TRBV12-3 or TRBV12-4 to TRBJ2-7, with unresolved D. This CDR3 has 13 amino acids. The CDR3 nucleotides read TGTGCCAGCAGTCGAGACGGTTCACACGAGCAGCACTTC. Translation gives CASSRDGSHEQHF.

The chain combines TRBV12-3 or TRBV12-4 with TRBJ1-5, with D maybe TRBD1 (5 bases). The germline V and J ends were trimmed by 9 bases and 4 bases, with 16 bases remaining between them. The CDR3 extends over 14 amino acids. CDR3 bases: TGTGCCAGTTCGACAGACGAGTGGAATCAGCCCCAGCATTTT. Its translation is CASSTDEWNQPQHF.

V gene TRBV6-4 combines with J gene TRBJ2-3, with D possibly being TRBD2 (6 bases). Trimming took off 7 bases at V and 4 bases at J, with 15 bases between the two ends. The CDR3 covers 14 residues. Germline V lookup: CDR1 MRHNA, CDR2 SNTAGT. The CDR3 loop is CASKVERESDTQYF. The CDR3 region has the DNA TGTGCCAGCAAGGTCGAACGGGAGTCAGATACGCAGTATTTT.

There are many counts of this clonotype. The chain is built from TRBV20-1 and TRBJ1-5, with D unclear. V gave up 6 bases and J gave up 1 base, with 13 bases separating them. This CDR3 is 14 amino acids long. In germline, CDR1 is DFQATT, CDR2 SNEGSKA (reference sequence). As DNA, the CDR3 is TGCAGTGCCCTCGATGTGAGGAGCAATCAGCCCCAGCATTTT. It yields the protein CSALDVRSNQPQHF.

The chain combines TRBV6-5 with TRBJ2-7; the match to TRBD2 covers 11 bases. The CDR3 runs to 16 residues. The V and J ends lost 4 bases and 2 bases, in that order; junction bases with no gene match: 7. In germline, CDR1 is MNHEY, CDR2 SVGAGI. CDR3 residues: CASSLIAGGITYEQYF. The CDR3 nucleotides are TGTGCCAGCAGTTTAATAGCGGGGGGGATTACCTACGAGCAGTACTTC.

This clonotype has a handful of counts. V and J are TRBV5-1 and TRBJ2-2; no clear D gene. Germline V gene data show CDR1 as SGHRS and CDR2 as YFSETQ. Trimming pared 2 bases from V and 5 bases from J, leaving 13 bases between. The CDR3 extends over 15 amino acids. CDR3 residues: CASSLDLPITGELFF. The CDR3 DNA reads TGCGCCAGCAGCTTAGACTTACCGATAACCGGGGAGCTGTTTTTT.

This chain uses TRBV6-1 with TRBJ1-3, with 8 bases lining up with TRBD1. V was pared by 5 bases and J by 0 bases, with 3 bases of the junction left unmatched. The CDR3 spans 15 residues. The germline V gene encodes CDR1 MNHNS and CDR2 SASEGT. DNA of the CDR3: TGTGCCAGCAGTAGACAGGGGAGCTCTGGAAACACCATATATTTT. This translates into CASSRQGSSGNTIYF.

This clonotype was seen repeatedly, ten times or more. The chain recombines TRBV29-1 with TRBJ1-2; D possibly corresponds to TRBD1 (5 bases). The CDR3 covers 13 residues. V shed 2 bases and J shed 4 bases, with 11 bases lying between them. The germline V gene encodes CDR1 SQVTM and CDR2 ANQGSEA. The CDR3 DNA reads TGCAGCGTTGAAACCGGGGGAGGCTATGGCTACACCTTC. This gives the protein CSVETGGGYGYTF.

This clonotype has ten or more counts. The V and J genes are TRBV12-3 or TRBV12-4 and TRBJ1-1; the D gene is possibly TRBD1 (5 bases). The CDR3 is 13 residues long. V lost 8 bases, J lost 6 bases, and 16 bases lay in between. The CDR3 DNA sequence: TGTGCCAGCTCTACGTCAGGGTCCCCTGAAGCTTTCTTT. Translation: CASSTSGSPEAFF.

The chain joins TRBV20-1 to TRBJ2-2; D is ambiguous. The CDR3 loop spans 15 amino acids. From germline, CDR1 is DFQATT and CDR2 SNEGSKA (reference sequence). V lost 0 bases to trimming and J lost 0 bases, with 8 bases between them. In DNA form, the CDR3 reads TGCAGTGCTAGAGATCAAGCAACGAACACCGGGGAGCTGTTTTTT. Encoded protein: CSARDQATNTGELFF.

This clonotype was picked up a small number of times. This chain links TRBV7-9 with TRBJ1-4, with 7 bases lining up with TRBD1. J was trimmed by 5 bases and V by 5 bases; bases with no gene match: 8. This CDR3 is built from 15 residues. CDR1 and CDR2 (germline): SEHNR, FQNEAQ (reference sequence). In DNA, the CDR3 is TGTGCCAGCAGCCTCTCAGGGGGGGTCAATGAAAAACTGTTTTTT. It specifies CASSLSGGVNEKLFF.

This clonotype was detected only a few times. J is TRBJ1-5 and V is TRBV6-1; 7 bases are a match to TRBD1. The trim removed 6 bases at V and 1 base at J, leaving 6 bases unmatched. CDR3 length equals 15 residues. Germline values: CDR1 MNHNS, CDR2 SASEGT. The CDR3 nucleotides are TGTGCCAGCAGCCGGGGGACAGCCAGCAATCAGCCCCAGCATTTT. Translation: CASSRGTASNQPQHF.